The next 7 T cell receptor beta chains were all read from a single sample in a study of blood T cell repertoires in COVID-19. Clones were sequenced by immunoSEQ multiplex PCR, and TCRdb holds only the in-frame ones, with some missing. The repertoire holds 190,000 or so clones, about 77% seen once, with approximately 3% in the top ten. Sequencing was performed on peripheral blood. The source of these receptors is a woman of 80 years or more with active or convalescent COVID-19.

This clone was counted once. The rearrangement joins TRBV11-2 to TRBJ2-2, with 7 nucleotides matching TRBD2. Unmatched junction bases numbered 7, after V lost 3 bases and J lost 9 bases. The V gene's germline CDR1 is SGHAT and CDR2 FQNNGV. The CDR3 has 14 residues. This CDR3 reads CASSFVGGKRELFF. In nucleotides, the CDR3 is TGTGCCAGCAGCTTTGTGGGGGGGAAGAGGGAGCTGTTTTTT.

The V and J genes are TRBV19 and TRBJ2-2; 9 bases fit TRBD1. V dropped 10 bases and J dropped 6; count of bases not matched to a gene: 9. The CDR3 has 14 residues. Germline lookup yields CDR1 LNHDA and CDR2 SQIVND (reference sequence). DNA of the CDR3: TGTGCCACCACACAGGGGGCACTAGCCGGGGAGCTGTTTTTT. This gives the protein CATTQGALAGELFF.

The chain employs TRBV30 and TRBJ2-5; 10 bases are shared with TRBD2. V shed 3 bases, J shed 0 bases, and the junction held 10 bases outside the gene matches. Germline-derived CDR1 and CDR2 are GTSNPN and SVGIG (reference sequence). CDR3 length equals 17 residues. The CDR3 here is CAWSGLAGAPYQETQYF. CDR3 coding DNA: TGTGCCTGGAGCGGCCTAGCGGGGGCCCCGTACCAAGAGACCCAGTACTTC.

The rearrangement joins TRBV14 to TRBJ2-5; possible D gene TRBD1, 6 bases. The CDR3 is 16 amino acids. CDR1 and CDR2 (germline): SGHDN, FVKESK. Between the trimmed V and J ends, which lost 2 bases and 5 bases, there was a span of 18 bases. CDR3 sequence (DNA): TGTGCCAGCAGCCAACAGAGGGGCAGGGGAGATGAGACCCAGTACTTC. This encodes CASSQQRGRGDETQYF.

This chain connects TRBV19 to TRBJ2-1; 7 nucleotides match TRBD1. Trimming at V came to 3 bases and at J to 9 bases, leaving 11 bases not matched to a gene. This CDR3 is 15 amino acids long. Germline assignment: CDR1 LNHDA and CDR2 SQIVND (reference sequence). The CDR3 here is CASSILGGAYGEQFF. The CDR3 nucleotides are TGTGCCAGTAGTATCTTAGGGGGCGCATACGGTGAGCAGTTCTTC.

The V call is TRBV4-1, the J call TRBJ2-4; 8 bases agree with TRBD1. The V gene end was trimmed by 0 bases and the J gene end by 7 bases; junction bases not matched to a gene: 11. CDR1 is MGHRA and CDR2 is YSYEKL in the germline V gene. This CDR3 is 17 amino acids long. The CDR3 DNA reads as TGCGCCAGCAGCCAAGATAGGGCAAGGACAGGGATCAACATTCAGTACTTC. This translates into CASSQDRARTGINIQYF.

This clone showed up just a few times. The chain recombines TRBV15 with TRBJ1-4; tentatively, D is TRBD1 (5 bases). Germline assignment: CDR1 LNHNV and CDR2 YYDKDF (reference sequence). Trimming took off 2 bases at V and 6 bases at J, with 13 bases between the two ends. The CDR3 has 15 amino acids. CDR3 loop: CATSRTGGKDEKLFF. For the CDR3, the DNA is TGTGCCACCAGCAGAACGGGGGGTAAAGATGAAAAACTGTTTTTT.